This T cell receptor beta chain was identified in a study of T-cell memory formation after mild COVID-19. Study-level points and caveats: Clones contracting across day 15 to 85 had a balanced CD4/CD8 profile; later expanding clones leaned CD4+.

This clonotype was picked up a small number of times. Its target is unknown. TCR alpha and TCR beta cDNA libraries carrying sample barcodes and UMIs came from 5'RACE with constant-segment primers. TCRdb re-called the 5' RACE reads through MiXCR, storing one row per CDR3 protein. The table has some 290,000 distinct CDR3 sequences, roughly 16% seen once. Sequences were obtained from PBMCs or a T cell subset sorted from them (not recorded which). This TCR came from a man in his late teens or twenties who had mild COVID-19 (a few samples of this study predate the infection). Cell type and time point are not known.

In nucleotides, the CDR3 is TGTGCCAGCAGCTTAGTACCCGCGGGGGGGTACCAAGAGACCCAGTACTTC. Protein sequence: CASSLVPAGGYQETQYF. J is TRBJ2-5 and V is TRBV11-2; 9 bases agree with TRBD2. The germline V gene encodes CDR1 SGHAT and CDR2 FQNNGV. The CDR3 loop spans 17 amino acids. Trimming at V came to 1 base and at J to 0 bases, leaving 6 bases not matched to a gene.